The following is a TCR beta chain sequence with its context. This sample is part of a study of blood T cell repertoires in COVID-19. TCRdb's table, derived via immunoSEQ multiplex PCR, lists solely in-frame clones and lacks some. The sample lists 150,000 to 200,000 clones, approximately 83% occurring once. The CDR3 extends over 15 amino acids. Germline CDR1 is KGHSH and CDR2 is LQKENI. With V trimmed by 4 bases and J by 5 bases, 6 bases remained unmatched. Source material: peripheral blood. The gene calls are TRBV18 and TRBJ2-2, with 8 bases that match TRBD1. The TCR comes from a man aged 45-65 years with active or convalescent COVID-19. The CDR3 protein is CASSLGQGRTGELFF. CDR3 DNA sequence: TGTGCCAGCTCACTCGGACAGGGAAGGACCGGGGAGCTGTTTTTT. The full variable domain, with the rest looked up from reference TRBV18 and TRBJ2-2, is NAGVMQNPRHLVRRRGQEARLRCSPMKGHSHVYWYRQLPEEGLKFMVYLQKENIIDESGMPKERFSAEFPKEGPSILRIQQVVRGDSAAYFCASSLGQGRTGELFFGEGSRLTVL.